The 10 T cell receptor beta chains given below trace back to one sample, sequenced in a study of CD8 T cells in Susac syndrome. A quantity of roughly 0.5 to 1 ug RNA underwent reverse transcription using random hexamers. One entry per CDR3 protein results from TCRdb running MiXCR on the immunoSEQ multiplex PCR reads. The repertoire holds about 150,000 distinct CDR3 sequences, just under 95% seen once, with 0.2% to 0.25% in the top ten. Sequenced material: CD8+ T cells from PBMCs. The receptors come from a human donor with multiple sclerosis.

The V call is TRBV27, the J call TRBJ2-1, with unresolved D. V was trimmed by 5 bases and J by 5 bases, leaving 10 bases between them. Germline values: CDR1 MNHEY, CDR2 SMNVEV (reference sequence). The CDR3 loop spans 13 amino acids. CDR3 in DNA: TGTGCCAGCAGTCCCCCTAGGAACAATGAGCAGTTCTTC. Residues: CASSPPRNNEQFF.

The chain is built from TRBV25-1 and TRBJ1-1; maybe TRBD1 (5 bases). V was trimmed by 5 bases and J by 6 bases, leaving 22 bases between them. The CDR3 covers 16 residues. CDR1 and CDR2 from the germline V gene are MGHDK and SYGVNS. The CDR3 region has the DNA TGTGCCAGCAGTACCTGGACGACCCGGGGGTCCGCTGAAGCTTTCTTT. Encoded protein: CASSTWTTRGSAEAFF. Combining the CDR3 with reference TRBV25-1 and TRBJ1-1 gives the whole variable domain EADIYQTPRYLVIGTGKKITLECSQTMGHDKMYWYQQDPGMELHLIHYSYGVNSTEKGDLSSESTVSRIRTEHFPLTLESARPSHTSQYLCASSTWTTRGSAEAFFGQGTRLTVV.

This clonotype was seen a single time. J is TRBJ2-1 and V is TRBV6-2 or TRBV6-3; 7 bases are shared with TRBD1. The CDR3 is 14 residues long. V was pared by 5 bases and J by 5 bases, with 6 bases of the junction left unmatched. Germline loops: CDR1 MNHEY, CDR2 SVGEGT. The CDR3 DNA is TGTGCCAGCAGTCCGACAGGGCCTAACAATGAGCAGTTCTTC. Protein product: CASSPTGPNNEQFF.

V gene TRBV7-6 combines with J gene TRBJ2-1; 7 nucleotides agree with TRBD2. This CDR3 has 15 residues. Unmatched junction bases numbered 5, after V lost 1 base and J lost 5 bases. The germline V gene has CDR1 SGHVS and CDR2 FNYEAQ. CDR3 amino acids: CASSLVSSGHNEQFF. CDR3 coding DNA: TGTGCCAGCAGCTTAGTGTCTAGCGGACACAATGAGCAGTTCTTC. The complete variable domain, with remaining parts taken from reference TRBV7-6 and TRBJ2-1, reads GAGVSQSPRYKVTKRGQDVALRCDPISGHVSLYWYRQALGQGPEFLTYFNYEAQQDKSGLPNDRFSAERPEGSISTLTIQRTEQRDSAMYRCASSLVSSGHNEQFFGPGTRLTVL.

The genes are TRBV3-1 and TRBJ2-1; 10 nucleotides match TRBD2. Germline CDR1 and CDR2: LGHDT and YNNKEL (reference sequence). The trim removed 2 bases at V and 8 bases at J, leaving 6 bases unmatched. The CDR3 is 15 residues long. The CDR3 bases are TGTGCCAGCAGCCAACCGGGACTAGCGTTTTATGAGCAGTTCTTC. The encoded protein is CASSQPGLAFYEQFF.

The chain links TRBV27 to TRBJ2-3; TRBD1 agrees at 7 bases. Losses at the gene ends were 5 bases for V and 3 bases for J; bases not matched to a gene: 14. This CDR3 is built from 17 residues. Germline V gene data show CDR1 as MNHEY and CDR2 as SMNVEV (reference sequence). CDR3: CASSPSQGELVTDTQYF. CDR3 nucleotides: TGTGCCAGCAGTCCATCCCAGGGGGAGCTAGTGACAGATACGCAGTATTTT.

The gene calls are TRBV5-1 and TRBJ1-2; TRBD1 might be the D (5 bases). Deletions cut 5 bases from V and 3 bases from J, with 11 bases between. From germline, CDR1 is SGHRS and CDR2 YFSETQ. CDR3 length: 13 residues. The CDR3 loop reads CASSRGRHYGYTF. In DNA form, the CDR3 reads TGCGCCAGCAGTCGGGGCAGGCACTATGGCTACACCTTC.

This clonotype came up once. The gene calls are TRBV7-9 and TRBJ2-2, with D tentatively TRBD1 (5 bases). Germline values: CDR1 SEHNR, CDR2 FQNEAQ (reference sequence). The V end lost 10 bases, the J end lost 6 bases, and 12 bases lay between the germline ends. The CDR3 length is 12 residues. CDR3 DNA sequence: TGTGCCACCTCTAAAGGGGCCGGGGAGCTGTTTTTT. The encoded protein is CATSKGAGELFF.

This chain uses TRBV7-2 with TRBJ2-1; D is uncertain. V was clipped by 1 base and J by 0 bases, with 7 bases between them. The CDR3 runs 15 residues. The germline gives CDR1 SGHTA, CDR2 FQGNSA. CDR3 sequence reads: CASSLGWSSYNEQFF. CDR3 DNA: TGTGCCAGCAGCTTAGGGTGGAGCTCCTACAATGAGCAGTTCTTC.

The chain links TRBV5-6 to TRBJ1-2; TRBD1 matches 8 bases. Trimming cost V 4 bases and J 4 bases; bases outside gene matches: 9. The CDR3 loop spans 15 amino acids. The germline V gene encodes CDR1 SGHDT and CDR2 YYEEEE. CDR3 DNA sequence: TGTGCCAGCAGCCCTACAGGGACAGGCTTCTATGGCTACACCTTC. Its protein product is CASSPTGTGFYGYTF.